This T cell receptor (beta chain) was captured by sequencing in a study of blood T cell repertoires in COVID-19 (dated by TCRdb to 2020 to 2021). With respect to the entire study: Collaborator samples came from the United States, Italy and Spain and covered acute and convalescent phases of COVID-19. Deeply sampled blood TCRbeta repertoires from subjects exposed to, actively infected with, or recovered from COVID-19 were included in the dataset. The material from the prospective study consisted of cDNA or gDNA derived from T cells, B-cell-depleted T cells, or PBMCs. A freely available public database, intended as a resource for researchers studying the immune response to SARS-CoV-2, is where the repertoires were released. A de-identified subject ID, COVID-19 status, age in years and sex were almost always included in the sample metadata. The samples were drawn from the first 160 participants of the ongoing ImmuneRACE study and from under 1,500 subjects provided by 6 global collaborators. Where available, HLA class I and class II types were obtained from metadata supplied by the sample provider rather than from assay-based typing.

Points the paper makes about the study in general: The amount of clinical and demographic metadata varied by source and participant and was provided uncurated.

TCRbeta CDR3 regions were amplified from genomic DNA by means of the immunoSEQ Assay, a bias-controlled multiplex PCR. The paper's data handling went like this. Nucleated cell counts per sample were estimated from amplification of reference gene primers within the assay. Sequence reads were collapsed and filtered to measure the absolute abundance of every unique TCRbeta CDR3 rearrangement. For each sample, productive Simpson clonality was calculated as the square root of Simpson's diversity index across productive rearrangements. Entries here come from immuneACCESS through TCRdb and include only in-frame sequences with V and J called. Some clones fail to appear in such tables; in the studies checked, an unresolved V gene covers under half of the shortfall, and the cause of the remainder is unknown. The V and J calls and clone size are taken from that table; D and trimming were inferred from the DNA. Here the sample has about 190,000 clones; around four fifths occur a single time. Roughly an eighth of the sample goes to the ten largest clones.

Whole blood was collected in K2EDTA tubes by collaborating institutions according to the institutions' own protocols. For TCRbeta analysis, collaborators shipped samples in one of three forms: frozen whole blood, isolated PBMCs, or DNA extracted from either of those sample types. Turning to this clone: The antigen it recognizes is unknown. The input lacks base qualities; no much larger clone sits a single base away.

Compared with germline, V lacks 5 bases and J lacks 7 bases; bases without a gene match: 11. CDR1 and CDR2 are drawn from the germline V gene: SGHTA, FQGTGA. The CDR3, cysteine through phenylalanine, is 15 amino acids long. Only CDR3 DNA remains: 45 bases, in frame from the first base. The source of this sequence is a man aged 25 to 40 with active or convalescent COVID-19. The source material was peripheral blood. Here the chain combines TRBV7-3 and TRBJ2-4, with TRBD1 identical over 7 junction bases. The CDR3 region: CASSENGVRGNIQYF. The nucleotides read TGTGCCAGCAGCGAGAATGGGGTCAGGGGGAACATTCAGTACTTC.